These T cell receptor beta chains were read from a single sample in a study of blood T cell repertoires in COVID-19. Produced via immunoSEQ multiplex PCR; TCRdb's table is partial and in-frame only. Of 140,000 to 150,000 clones listed, over 75% were seen once; the top ten hold approximately 12%. The material sequenced was peripheral blood. These receptors originate from a man between 60 and 75 years old with active or convalescent COVID-19. CDR3s include the opening cysteine and the closing phenylalanine or tryptophan. Each record gives: CDR3 length, clone size, V gene, D gene, J gene, CDR3 protein, CDR3 DNA. A D gene is named only where the DNA matches it firmly. Rows may omit the clone size; those that give it use once, few, many or a size class.

14	.	TRBV5-6	TRBD1	TRBJ2-7	CASSDRAVIYEQYF	TGTGCCAGCAGTGACAGGGCCGTTATCTACGAGCAGTACTTC
15	.	TRBV4-3	TRBD2	TRBJ2-1	CASSEGTSGMYEQFF	TGCGCCAGCAGCGAGGGGACTAGCGGGATGTATGAGCAGTTCTTC
12	few	TRBV29-1	.	TRBJ1-1	CSVEVRGTEAFF	TGCAGCGTTGAAGTCAGAGGCACTGAAGCTTTCTTT
13	.	TRBV6-5	.	TRBJ2-6	CASSRSGANVLTF	TGTGCCAGCAGTCGCTCTGGGGCCAACGTCCTGACTTTC
17	.	TRBV7-2	TRBD2	TRBJ2-1	CASRGSASGSSYNEQFF	TGTGCCAGCAGAGGGTCGGCTAGCGGCTCCTCCTACAATGAGCAGTTCTTC
14	.	TRBV19	TRBD1	TRBJ2-7	CASSPGQGAYEQYF	TGTGCCAGTAGCCCGGGACAGGGAGCCTACGAGCAGTACTTC
16	few	TRBV7-2	.	TRBJ2-3	CASSLPEGWSTDTQYF	TGTGCCAGCAGCTTGCCCGAGGGTTGGAGCACAGATACGCAGTATTTT
16	.	TRBV27	TRBD2	TRBJ2-1	CASSLSTGLAVNEQFF	TGTGCCAGCAGTTTATCCACGGGACTAGCGGTCAATGAGCAGTTCTTC
14	.	TRBV19	.	TRBJ1-5	CASSKPRQGQPQHF	TGTGCCAGTAGTAAACCCCGGCAGGGTCAGCCCCAGCATTTT
13	.	TRBV11-2	.	TRBJ1-5	CASSLEGGQPQHF	TGTGCCAGCAGCTTAGAGGGCGGGCAGCCCCAGCATTTT
20	.	TRBV11-2	.	TRBJ2-6	CASSLDVRGRTSTGANVLTF	TGTGCCAGCAGCTTAGACGTTCGGGGAAGGACGTCGACTGGGGCCAACGTCCTGACTTTC
17	.	TRBV19	.	TRBJ1-5	CASSMRQIRWLDQPQHF	TGTGCCAGTAGTATGAGACAGATTAGATGGTTGGATCAGCCCCAGCATTTT
13	.	TRBV7-2	TRBD1	TRBJ1-5	CASRGQVHQPQHF	TGTGCCAGCAGGGGACAGGTGCATCAGCCCCAGCATTTT
16	.	TRBV7-2	TRBD1	TRBJ2-7	CASSWDDRGFGYEQYF	TGTGCCAGCAGCTGGGACGACAGGGGGTTCGGCTACGAGCAGTACTTC
14	.	TRBV2	.	TRBJ2-1	CASSVAVSYNEQFF	TGTGCCAGCTCGGTGGCGGTTTCCTACAATGAGCAGTTCTTC
13	.	TRBV5-6	.	TRBJ2-1	CASSLTGFNEQFF	TGTGCCAGCAGCTTGACAGGGTTCAATGAGCAGTTCTTC
15	.	TRBV11-2	.	TRBJ1-2	CASSLSGYTNYGYTF	TGTGCCAGCAGCTTATCCGGGTACACTAACTATGGCTACACCTTC
15	.	TRBV24-1	TRBD1	TRBJ2-1	CATSDARQGINEQFF	TGTGCCACCAGTGACGCTCGACAGGGGATTAATGAGCAGTTCTTC
16	.	TRBV28	.	TRBJ2-6	CASSKAGASGANVLTF	TGTGCCAGCTCTAAGGCGGGCGCCTCTGGGGCCAACGTCCTGACTTTC
13	.	TRBV18	.	TRBJ2-1	CASSQATYNEQFF	TGTGCCAGCTCACAAGCCACCTACAATGAGCAGTTCTTC
16	.	TRBV5-4	.	TRBJ2-7	CASSSRRDGLNYEQYF	TGTGCCAGCAGCTCCCGTCGGGACGGACTAAACTACGAGCAGTACTTC
15	.	TRBV19	TRBD2	TRBJ2-7	CASSALAGNSYEQYF	TGTGCCAGTAGTGCGCTAGCGGGGAACTCCTACGAGCAGTACTTC
14	.	TRBV7-6	TRBD1	TRBJ1-6	CASSHDRGNSPLHF	TGTGCCAGCAGTCACGACAGGGGTAATTCACCCCTCCACTTT
15	.	TRBV4-2	.	TRBJ1-2	CASSLSAGDNYGYTF	TGTGCCAGCAGTTTGTCCGCCGGGGATAACTATGGCTACACCTTC
15	.	TRBV7-2	.	TRBJ1-1	CASSLNVGGITEAFF	TGTGCCAGCAGCTTAAATGTGGGGGGAATCACTGAAGCTTTCTTT
18	.	TRBV4-1	.	TRBJ2-3	CASSQDRSQAFSTDTQYF	TGCGCCAGCAGCCAAGACAGGTCGCAGGCTTTCAGCACAGATACGCAGTATTTT
13	.	TRBV5-6	.	TRBJ2-7	CASSLGLKGEQYF	TGTGCCAGCAGCTTGGGACTCAAGGGGGAGCAGTACTTC
16	.	TRBV5-6	TRBD1	TRBJ1-6	CASSLPRDRRNSPLHF	TGTGCCAGCAGCTTGCCCCGGGACAGGCGAAATTCACCCCTCCACTTT
15	.	TRBV7-7	TRBD1	TRBJ2-5	CASSRSDRGLETQYF	TGTGCCAGCAGCCGATCCGACAGGGGGCTCGAGACCCAGTACTTC
15	.	TRBV7-2	.	TRBJ1-3	CASSQRPGNGNTIYF	TGTGCCAGCAGCCAGAGGCCAGGGAACGGAAACACCATATATTTT
16	.	TRBV5-5	TRBD1	TRBJ1-5	CASSSRDSRPNQPQHF	TGTGCCAGCAGCTCCCGGGACAGTCGGCCCAATCAGCCCCAGCATTTT
13	few	TRBV15	TRBD1	TRBJ1-4	CATNRGREEKLFF	TGTGCCACCAACAGGGGGCGGGAAGAAAAACTGTTTTTT
13	.	TRBV5-6	.	TRBJ1-3	CASSLGHQPPEYF	TGTGCCAGCAGCTTGGGACACCAACCCCCGGAATATTTT
17	.	TRBV7-8	TRBD2	TRBJ2-1	CASSPGLAGGTYNEQFF	TGTGCCAGCAGCCCCGGACTAGCGGGGGGTACATACAATGAGCAGTTCTTC
13	.	TRBV3-1/TRBV3-2	.	TRBJ1-1	CASSSPPGTEAFF	TGTGCCAGCAGCTCCCCCCCAGGCACTGAAGCTTTCTTT
14	.	TRBV9	.	TRBJ1-3	CASSGGWSGNTIYF	TGTGCCAGCAGCGGCGGCTGGTCTGGAAACACCATATATTTT
14	once	TRBV27	.	TRBJ1-5	CASRRGGSNQPQHF	TGTGCCAGCAGGAGGGGAGGGAGCAATCAGCCCCAGCATTTT
15	.	TRBV28	TRBD2	TRBJ2-1	CASSPQRENWNEQFF	TGTGCCAGCAGTCCCCAGCGGGAGAATTGGAATGAGCAGTTCTTC
14	.	TRBV7-6	TRBD2	TRBJ2-4	CASSTGGWGGIQYF	TGTGCCAGCAGCACCGGGGGGTGGGGTGGCATTCAGTACTTC
17	.	TRBV15	.	TRBJ2-3	CATSRDKGQLATDTQYF	TGTGCCACCAGCAGAGATAAGGGGCAGCTTGCCACAGATACGCAGTATTTT
14	.	TRBV4-3	.	TRBJ2-6	CASSLTATGTPLTF	TGCGCCAGCAGCCTCACGGCCACGGGAACCCCCCTGACTTTC
15	.	TRBV25-1	TRBD1	TRBJ2-7	CASRVGQAGTYEQYF	TGTGCCAGCAGGGTGGGACAGGCCGGCACCTACGAGCAGTACTTC
13	few	TRBV28	TRBD2	TRBJ2-5	CASSTGGPETQYF	TGTGCCAGCAGTACGGGGGGACCAGAGACCCAGTACTTC
15	.	TRBV18	TRBD1	TRBJ2-1	CASSPRGTGGQEQFF	TGTGCCAGCTCACCACGCGGGACAGGGGGCCAAGAGCAGTTCTTC
18	few	TRBV7-9	TRBD2	TRBJ2-3	CASSPPFRLAGPTDTQYF	TGTGCCAGCAGCCCTCCTTTTCGACTAGCGGGGCCCACAGATACGCAGTATTTT
13	once	TRBV28	.	TRBJ2-5	CASSKGGRETQYF	TGTGCCAGCAGTAAAGGGGGAAGAGAGACCCAGTACTTC
14	.	TRBV5-1	.	TRBJ2-7	CASSSRGATYEQYF	TGCGCCAGCAGTTCCCGGGGGGCTACCTACGAGCAGTACTTC
16	.	TRBV4-1	TRBD2	TRBJ2-1	CASSHVAGPIDNEQFF	TGCGCCAGCAGCCATGTAGCGGGACCTATTGACAATGAGCAGTTCTTC
17	.	TRBV7-2	.	TRBJ2-6	CASSLAAGTSGANVLTF	TGTGCCAGCAGCTTAGCGGCAGGTACCTCTGGGGCCAACGTCCTGACTTTC
16	.	TRBV24-1	.	TRBJ2-7	CATRVKSGTPSFEQYF	TGTGCCACCAGAGTAAAGTCCGGGACTCCTTCATTTGAGCAGTACTTC
16	many	TRBV28	.	TRBJ2-2	CASSFLSTQSTGELFF	TGTGCCAGCAGTTTCCTGAGTACACAGAGCACCGGGGAGCTGTTTTTT
13	.	TRBV19	.	TRBJ1-5	CASSRAGLQPQHF	TGTGCCAGTAGTAGGGCAGGGCTTCAGCCCCAGCATTTT
14	once	TRBV19	.	TRBJ1-6	CASTRGIHNSPLHF	TGTGCCAGTACAAGGGGAATCCATAATTCACCCCTCCACTTT
12	once	TRBV2	.	TRBJ2-3	CASRRGIDTQYF	TGTGCCAGCAGGAGGGGGATAGATACGCAGTATTTT
15	.	TRBV19	.	TRBJ1-2	CASSAPGQRVFGYTF	TGTGCCAGTAGTGCGCCGGGACAACGGGTTTTCGGCTACACCTTC
14	.	TRBV9	.	TRBJ2-7	CASSVRQFAYEQYF	TGTGCCAGCAGCGTAAGACAGTTTGCCTACGAGCAGTACTTC
14	.	TRBV5-1	.	TRBJ2-7	CASTRDGGSYEQYF	TGCGCCAGCACCCGGGACGGGGGCTCCTACGAGCAGTACTTC
13	.	TRBV7-9	.	TRBJ1-2	CASRLGQQDGYTF	TGTGCCAGCAGACTCGGACAGCAAGATGGCTACACCTTC
14	.	TRBV5-4	.	TRBJ2-3	CASSFRTSTDTQYF	TGTGCCAGCAGCTTCAGGACTAGCACAGATACGCAGTATTTT
13	.	TRBV11-2	.	TRBJ2-7	CASSPIGTSEQYF	TGTGCCAGCAGCCCAATAGGGACAAGCGAGCAGTACTTC